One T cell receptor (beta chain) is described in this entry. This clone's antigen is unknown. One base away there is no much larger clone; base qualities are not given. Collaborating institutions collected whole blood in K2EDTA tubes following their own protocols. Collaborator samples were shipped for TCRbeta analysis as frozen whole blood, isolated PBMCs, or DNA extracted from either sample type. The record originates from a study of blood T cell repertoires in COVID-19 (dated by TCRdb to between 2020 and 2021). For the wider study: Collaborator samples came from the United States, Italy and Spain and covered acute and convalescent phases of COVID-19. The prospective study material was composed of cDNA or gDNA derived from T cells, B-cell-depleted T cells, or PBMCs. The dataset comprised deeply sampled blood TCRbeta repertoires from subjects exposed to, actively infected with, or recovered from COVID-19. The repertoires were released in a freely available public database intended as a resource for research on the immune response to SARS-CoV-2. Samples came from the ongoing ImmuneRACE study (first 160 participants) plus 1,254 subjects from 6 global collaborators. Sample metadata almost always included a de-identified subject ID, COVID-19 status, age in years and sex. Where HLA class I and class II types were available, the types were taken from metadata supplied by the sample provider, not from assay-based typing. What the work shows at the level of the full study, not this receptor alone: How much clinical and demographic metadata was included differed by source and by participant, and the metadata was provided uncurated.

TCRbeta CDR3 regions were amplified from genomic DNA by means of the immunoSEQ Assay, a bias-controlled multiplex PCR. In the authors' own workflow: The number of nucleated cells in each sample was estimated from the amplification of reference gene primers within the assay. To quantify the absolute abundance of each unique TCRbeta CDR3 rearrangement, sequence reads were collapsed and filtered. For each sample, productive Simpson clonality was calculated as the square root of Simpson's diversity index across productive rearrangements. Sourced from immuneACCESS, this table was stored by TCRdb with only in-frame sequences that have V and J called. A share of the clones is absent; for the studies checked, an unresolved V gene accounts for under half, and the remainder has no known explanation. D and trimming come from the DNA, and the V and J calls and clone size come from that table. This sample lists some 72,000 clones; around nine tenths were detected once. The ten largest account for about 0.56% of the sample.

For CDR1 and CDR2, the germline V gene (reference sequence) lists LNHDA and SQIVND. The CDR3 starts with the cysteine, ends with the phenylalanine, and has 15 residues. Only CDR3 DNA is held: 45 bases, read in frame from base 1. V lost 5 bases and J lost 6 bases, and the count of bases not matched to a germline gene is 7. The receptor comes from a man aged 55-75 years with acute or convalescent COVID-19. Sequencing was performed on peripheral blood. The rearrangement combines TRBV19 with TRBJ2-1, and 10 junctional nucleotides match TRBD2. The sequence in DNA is TGTGCCAGTAGTCCTAGCGGGGGCCCCCTCAATGAGCAGTTCTTC. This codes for CASSPSGGPLNEQFF. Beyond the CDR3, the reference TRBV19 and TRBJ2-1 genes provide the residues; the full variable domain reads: DGGITQSPKYLFRKEGQNVTLSCEQNLNHDAMYWYRQDPGQGLRLIYYSQIVNDFQKGDIAEGYSVSREKKESFPLTVTSAQKNPTAFYLCASSPSGGPLNEQFFGPGTRLTVL.